This T cell receptor (beta chain) appears in the sequencing data of a study of T cells in Graves' hyperthyroidism and ophthalmopathy. The trim removed 7 bases at V and 5 bases at J, leaving 7 bases unmatched. CDR3 length: 13 amino acids. The sample holds many counts of this clonotype. Its antigen is undetermined. Study findings and constraints: Median prediction lead before ophthalmopathy onset was 5.5 to 7 months with the model. Ophthalmopathy could be told apart from stable hyperthyroidism with a 13 V-J model.

Amplification of TCR beta CDR3 regions was performed using RNA transcripts as template. An initial round of RT-PCR targeting the TCR CDR3 relied on the HTBI primer set. TCRdb called the multiplex PCR reads again in MiXCR, with one record for every CDR3 protein. The repertoire consists of about 380,000 distinct CDR3 sequences, with roughly 13% occurring once and the leading ten covering less than 25%. For the diagnoses, clinical symptoms, serum thyroxine and TRAb, thyroid ultrasound and orbital computed tomography were used. The J gene is TRBJ2-7, the V gene TRBV12-3 or TRBV12-4; 8 bases are a match to TRBD2. This TCR was sampled from a man under 40 with Graves' hyperthyroidism that later progressed to Graves' ophthalmopathy. Sequenced sample: blood. The CDR3, as DNA: TGTGCCAGCACCCGGGGACTAGACAACGAGCAGTACTTC. It is translated as CASTRGLDNEQYF.